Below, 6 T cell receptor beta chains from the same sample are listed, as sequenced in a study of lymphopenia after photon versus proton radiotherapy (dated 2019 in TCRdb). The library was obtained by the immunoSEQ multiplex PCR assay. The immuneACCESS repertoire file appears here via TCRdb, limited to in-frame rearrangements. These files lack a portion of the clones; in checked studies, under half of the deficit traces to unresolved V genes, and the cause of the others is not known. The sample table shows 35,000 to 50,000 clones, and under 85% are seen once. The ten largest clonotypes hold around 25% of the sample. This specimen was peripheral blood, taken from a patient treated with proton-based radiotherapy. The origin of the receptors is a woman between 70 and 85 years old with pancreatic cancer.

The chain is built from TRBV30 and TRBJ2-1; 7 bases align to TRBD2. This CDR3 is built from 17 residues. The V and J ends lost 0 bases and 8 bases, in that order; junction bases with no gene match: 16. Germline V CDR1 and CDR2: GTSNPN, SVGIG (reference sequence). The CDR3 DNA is TGTGCCTGGAGTGTAGACGGGGCGGGAGCCACGGGCGATGAGCAGTTCTTC. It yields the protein CAWSVDGAGATGDEQFF.

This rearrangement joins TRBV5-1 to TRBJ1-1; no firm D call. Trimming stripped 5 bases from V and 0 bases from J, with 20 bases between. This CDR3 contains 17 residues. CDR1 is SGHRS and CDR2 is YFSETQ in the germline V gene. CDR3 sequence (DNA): TGCGCCAGCAGGACGTCCGGAACGATAATGATGAACACTGAAGCTTTCTTT. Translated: CASRTSGTIMMNTEAFF.

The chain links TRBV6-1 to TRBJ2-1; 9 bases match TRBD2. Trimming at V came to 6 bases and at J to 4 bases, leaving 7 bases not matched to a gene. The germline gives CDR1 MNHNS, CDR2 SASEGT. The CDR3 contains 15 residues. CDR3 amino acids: CASSGTSGLYNEQFF. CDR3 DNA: TGTGCCAGCAGCGGAACTAGCGGGTTATACAATGAGCAGTTCTTC.

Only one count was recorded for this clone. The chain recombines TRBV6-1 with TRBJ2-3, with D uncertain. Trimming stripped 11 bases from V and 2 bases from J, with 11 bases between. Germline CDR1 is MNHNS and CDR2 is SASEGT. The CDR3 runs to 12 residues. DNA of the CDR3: TGTGCCGGCGCCGTGGACACAGATACGCAGTATTTT. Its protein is CAGAVDTDTQYF.

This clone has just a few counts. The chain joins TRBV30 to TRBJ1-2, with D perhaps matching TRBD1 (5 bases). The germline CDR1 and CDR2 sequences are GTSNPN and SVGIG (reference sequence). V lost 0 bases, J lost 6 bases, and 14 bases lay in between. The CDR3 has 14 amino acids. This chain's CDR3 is CAWSVPWGFHGYTF. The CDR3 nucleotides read TGTGCCTGGAGTGTACCGTGGGGGTTCCATGGCTACACCTTC.

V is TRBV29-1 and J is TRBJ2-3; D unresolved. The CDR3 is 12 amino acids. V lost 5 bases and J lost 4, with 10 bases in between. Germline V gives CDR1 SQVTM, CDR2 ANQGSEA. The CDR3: CSVKLGSDTQYF. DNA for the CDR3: TGCAGCGTTAAGTTAGGGTCAGATACGCAGTATTTT.